The 24 T cell receptor beta chains presented below share a single source sample, sequenced in a study of a mutant IDH1 vaccine in newly diagnosed glioma. Libraries were prepared by immunoSEQ multiplex PCR; TCRdb keeps only in-frame clonotypes and omits some of them. Found here are approximately 54,000 clones, about 82% of them singletons; the top ten hold around 21%. The sample's time point: baseline, week 1 (first vaccination visit). This sample's treatment: pre-vaccination baseline after standard-of-care therapy. Sequences were derived from PBMCs, sampled from a glioma patient treated with radiotherapy, temozolomide or both. These receptors were obtained from a man aged 18 to 35 with glioma.

The chain has TRBV5-5 and TRBJ2-5, with D perhaps matching TRBD1 (6 bases). Germline lookup yields CDR1 SGHKS and CDR2 YYEKEE (reference sequence). Trimming took 4 bases from V and 1 from J, leaving 14 bases between them. CDR3 length equals 15 residues. The CDR3 DNA follows: TGTGCCAGCAGCCCGGAAGGACAGATCCAAGAGACCCAGTACTTC. Translating gives CASSPEGQIQETQYF.

The rearrangement uses TRBV5-6 and TRBJ2-3, with 8 bases identical to TRBD2. Germline CDR1 is SGHDT and CDR2 is YYEEEE. CDR3 length: 16 amino acids. Trimming at V came to 2 bases and at J to 3 bases, leaving 8 bases not matched to a gene. DNA of the CDR3: TGTGCCAGCAGCTTTAGCGGGACTAGGTCGACAGATACGCAGTATTTT. It yields the protein CASSFSGTRSTDTQYF.

This sequence joins TRBV5-4 and TRBJ2-5; 7 bases line up with TRBD1. Germline CDR1 and CDR2: SGHNT and YYREEE (reference sequence). This CDR3 has 16 residues. J lost 4 bases, V lost 2 bases, and 11 bases had no gene match. DNA of the CDR3: TGTGCCAGCAGCTTTTCCCACAGGGGACCCACAGAGACCCAGTACTTC. Amino acids: CASSFSHRGPTETQYF.

The V call is TRBV29-1, the J call TRBJ2-1; 10 nucleotides align to TRBD2. Germline trimming cut 4 bases from V and 4 bases from J; bases unmatched to any gene: 10. There are 16 residues in the CDR3. Germline loops: CDR1 SQVTM, CDR2 ANQGSEA. The CDR3 loop is CSVVARGLALYNEQFF. CDR3 nucleotide sequence: TGCAGCGTTGTAGCACGGGGACTAGCGCTTTACAATGAGCAGTTCTTC.

V is TRBV5-6 and J is TRBJ2-2; 9 bases agree with TRBD1. The CDR3 contains 15 residues. The ends lost 2 bases at V and 5 bases at J; junction bases unmatched: 4. Germline-derived CDR1 and CDR2 are SGHDT and YYEEEE. CDR3 sequence reads: CASSLTGGSTGELFF. The DNA for the CDR3 is TGTGCCAGCAGCTTAACAGGGGGCTCGACCGGGGAGCTGTTTTTT.

The chain combines TRBV4-3 with TRBJ2-3, with 8 nucleotides matching TRBD2. Looked up from germline, CDR1 is LGHNA and CDR2 is YSLEER. There are 19 residues in the CDR3. The V segment lost 0 bases and the J segment 5 bases; nucleotides outside the gene matches: 16. The DNA of the CDR3 is TGCGCCAGCAGCCAAGATAGGGAAACAGCGGGAGTGTTACAAGATACGCAGTATTTT. It codes for CASSQDRETAGVLQDTQYF.

The chain recombines TRBV4-1 with TRBJ2-2, with D hard to call. Germline CDR1 reads MGHRA; CDR2 reads YSYEKL. Deletions cut 4 bases from V and 6 bases from J, with 9 bases between. This CDR3 comprises 13 residues. Here the CDR3 reads CASSPGPPGELFF. DNA for the CDR3: TGCGCCAGCAGCCCCGGCCCGCCCGGGGAGCTGTTTTTT.

This chain joins TRBV6-5 and TRBJ2-7; D is ambiguous. V shed 2 bases and J shed 0 bases, with 8 bases lying between them. The CDR3 has 14 amino acids. CDR1 and CDR2 (germline): MNHEY, SVGAGI. The CDR3 DNA reads TGTGCCAGCAGTTACAAACAGAGCTCCTACGAGCAGTACTTC. It specifies CASSYKQSSYEQYF.

This clone has a handful of counts. This chain uses TRBV10-2 with TRBJ1-5; TRBD1 matches 8 bases. The V segment lost 9 bases and the J segment 6 bases; nucleotides outside the gene matches: 10. The CDR3 spans 14 residues. From germline, CDR1 is WSHSY and CDR2 SAAADI. The CDR3: CASRPTGEVQPQHF. The CDR3 region has the DNA TGCGCCAGTAGACCGACAGGGGAAGTTCAGCCCCAGCATTTT.

The CDR3 DNA is TGTGCCAGCAGTGCCCTCTCTGGGGCCAACGTCCTGACTTTC. Its protein product is CASSALSGANVLTF. This chain connects TRBV6-4 to TRBJ2-6; D unclear. The CDR3 runs 14 residues. Germline CDR1 is MRHNA and CDR2 is SNTAGT. Trimming took 4 bases from V and 0 from J, leaving 4 bases between them.

The chain employs TRBV19 and TRBJ1-3; D gene unclear. CDR3 length: 13 amino acids. Trimming removed 7 bases at V and 2 bases at J, with 9 bases between. CDR1 is LNHDA and CDR2 is SQIVND in the germline V gene (reference sequence). As DNA, the CDR3 is TGTGCCAGTAATGGGCAACCTGGAAACACCATATATTTT. The encoded protein is CASNGQPGNTIYF.

The rearrangement links TRBV4-3 to TRBJ2-7; D uncertain. The ends were cut back, 4 bases at V and 5 bases at J, with 18 bases in the middle. This CDR3 comprises 15 residues. CDR1 and CDR2 (germline): LGHNA, YSLEER. As DNA, the CDR3 is TGCGCCAGCAGCCCCAGAGGCAGGAGTGGGGACGAGCAGTACTTC. Translating it yields CASSPRGRSGDEQYF.

V usage is TRBV7-9 and J usage is TRBJ1-1; D is ambiguous. The CDR3 totals 13 residues. V was clipped by 5 bases and J by 6 bases, with 13 bases between them. Germline V gene lookup returns CDR1 SEHNR and CDR2 FQNEAQ (reference sequence). The CDR3 DNA is TGTGCCAGCAGCAAACTCGTGTTATCTGAAGCTTTCTTT. Protein: CASSKLVLSEAFF.

This chain connects TRBV11-2 to TRBJ1-1, with D unclear. The ends were cut back, 6 bases at V and 6 bases at J, with 14 bases in the middle. Germline V gene sequence: CDR1 SGHAT, CDR2 FQNNGV. The CDR3 covers 13 residues. The CDR3: CASRQGNIPEAFF. The CDR3 DNA sequence: TGTGCCAGCAGACAAGGTAATATTCCTGAAGCTTTCTTT. The full variable domain, completed using reference TRBV11-2 and TRBJ1-1, is EAGVAQSPRYKIIEKRQSVAFWCNPISGHATLYWYQQILGQGPKLLIQFQNNGVVDDSQLPKDRFSAERLKGVDSTLKIQPAKLEDSAVYLCASRQGNIPEAFFGQGTRLTVV.

This rearrangement joins TRBV5-6 to TRBJ2-1; TRBD1 or TRBD2 may be the D gene (5 bases each). CDR1 and CDR2 (germline): SGHDT, YYEEEE. This CDR3 is 14 amino acids long. The V and J ends lost 4 bases and 3 bases respectively, with 11 bases between them. As DNA, the CDR3 is TGTGCCAGCAGCCACCGGGACGACTACAATGAGCAGTTCTTC. This codes for CASSHRDDYNEQFF.

The rearrangement joins TRBV19 to TRBJ1-6; 8 bases are shared with TRBD1. The CDR3 runs 15 residues. The V segment lost 8 bases and the J segment 4 bases; nucleotides outside the gene matches: 7. Germline V gene sequence: CDR1 LNHDA, CDR2 SQIVND (reference sequence). The DNA for the CDR3 is TGTGCCAGTCAATTGGACAGGGCTTATAATTCACCCCTCCACTTT. It encodes CASQLDRAYNSPLHF.

This chain uses TRBV30 with TRBJ2-3; either TRBD1 or TRBD2 may supply D (6 bases each). Trimming pared 7 bases from V and 4 bases from J, leaving 15 bases between. CDR1 and CDR2 from the germline V gene are GTSNPN and SVGIG (reference sequence). The CDR3 runs to 13 residues. The CDR3 region is CALGGGTSDTQYF. The CDR3 coding sequence is TGTGCCTTGGGGGGCGGGACTTCAGATACGCAGTATTTT.

The rearrangement joins TRBV27 to TRBJ2-1; 11 nucleotides agree with TRBD2. With 6 bases clipped from V and 8 bases from J, the junction kept 9 bases outside the gene matches. CDR1 and CDR2 from the germline V gene are MNHEY and SMNVEV (reference sequence). CDR3 size: 15 residues. The CDR3 region has the DNA TGTGCCAGCAGGATAGCGGGGGGGACTATCGATGAGCAGTTCTTC. Its translation: CASRIAGGTIDEQFF.

The V and J genes are TRBV5-8 and TRBJ2-5; D not certain. The germline CDR1 and CDR2 sequences are SGHTS and YDEGEE. Trimming removed 2 bases from V and 1 base from J, with 12 bases in between. CDR3 length: 15 amino acids. The CDR3 nucleotides are TGTGCCAGCAGCTTTCGTCCTAGAGTCCAAGAGACCCAGTACTTC. Translating gives CASSFRPRVQETQYF.

The rearrangement joins TRBV30 to TRBJ2-4, with no clear D. CDR3 length equals 12 residues. Deletions cut 5 bases from V and 9 bases from J, with 14 bases between. Germline CDR1 reads GTSNPN; CDR2 reads SVGIG (reference sequence). Here the CDR3 reads CAWLALWGIQYF. The CDR3 DNA is TGTGCCTGGTTGGCACTCTGGGGCATTCAGTACTTC.

This clone was detected a few times. This sequence joins TRBV4-2 and TRBJ1-5, with no clear D. The length of the CDR3 is 16 residues. V was pared by 1 base and J by 1 base, with 11 bases between. CDR1 is LGHNA, CDR2 YNFKEQ, per germline. The chain's CDR3 is CASSQVGRASNQPQHF. CDR3 DNA: TGTGCCAGCAGCCAAGTAGGTCGGGCGAGCAATCAGCCCCAGCATTTT.

This chain connects TRBV18 to TRBJ1-2; D might be TRBD1 (6 bases). Trimming cost V 2 bases and J 2 bases, with 15 bases left between them. The CDR3 has 16 amino acids. Germline lookup yields CDR1 KGHSH and CDR2 LQKENI. CDR3 in DNA: TGTGCCAGCTCACCAGACTTGAACAGGGTAAACTATGGCTACACCTTC. This translates into CASSPDLNRVNYGYTF.

This chain joins TRBV10-3 and TRBJ2-3; D ambiguous. The CDR3 length is 15 residues. Germline V gene data show CDR1 as ENHRY and CDR2 as SYGVKD. V dropped 0 bases and J dropped 3 bases, with 10 bases sitting between them. DNA for the CDR3: TGTGCCATCAGTGAGTCTGAGTTTTCAACAGATACGCAGTATTTT. Residues: CAISESEFSTDTQYF.

V and J are TRBV10-2 and TRBJ1-5, with 11 bases fitting TRBD1. Per germline, CDR1 WSHSY and CDR2 SAAADI. V shed 8 bases, J shed 0 bases, and the junction held 6 bases outside the gene matches. The CDR3 length is 16 residues. The CDR3 DNA follows: TGCGCCAGCGGGACAGGGGGACTCTATAGCAATCAGCCCCAGCATTTT. Translated: CASGTGGLYSNQPQHF.